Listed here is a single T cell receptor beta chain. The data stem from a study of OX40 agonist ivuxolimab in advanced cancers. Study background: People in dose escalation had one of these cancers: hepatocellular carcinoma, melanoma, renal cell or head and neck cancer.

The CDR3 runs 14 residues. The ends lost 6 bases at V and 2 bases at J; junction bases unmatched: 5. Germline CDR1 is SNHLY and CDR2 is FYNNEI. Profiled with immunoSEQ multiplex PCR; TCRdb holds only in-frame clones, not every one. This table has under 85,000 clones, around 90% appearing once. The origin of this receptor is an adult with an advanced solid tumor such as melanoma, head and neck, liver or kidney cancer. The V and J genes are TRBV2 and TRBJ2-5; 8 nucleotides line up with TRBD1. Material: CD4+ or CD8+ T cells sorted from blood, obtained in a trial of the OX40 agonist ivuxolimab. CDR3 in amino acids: CASRHGTGQETQYF. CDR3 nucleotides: TGTGCCAGCAGACACGGGACAGGACAAGAGACCCAGTACTTC.